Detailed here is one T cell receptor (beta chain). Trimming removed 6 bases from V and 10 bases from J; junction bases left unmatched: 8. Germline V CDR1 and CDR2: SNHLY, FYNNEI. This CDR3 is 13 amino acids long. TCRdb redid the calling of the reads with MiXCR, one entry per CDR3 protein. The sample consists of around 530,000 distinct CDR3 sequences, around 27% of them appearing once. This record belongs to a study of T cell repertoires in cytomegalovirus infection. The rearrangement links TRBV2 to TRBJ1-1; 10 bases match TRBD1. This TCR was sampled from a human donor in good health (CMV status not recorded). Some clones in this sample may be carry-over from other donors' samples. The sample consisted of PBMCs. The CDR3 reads CASSRDRGGVAFF. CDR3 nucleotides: TGTGCCAGCAGCCGGGACAGGGGAGGGGTAGCTTTCTTT.